The rows below give T cell receptor beta chains drawn from one sample of a study of Graves' ophthalmopathy and Graves' hyperthyroidism. From the multiplex PCR reads, TCRdb called clonotypes with MiXCR, one entry per CDR3 protein. The sample carries 500,000 to 700,000 distinct CDR3 sequences, 22% recorded once. Sequencing input: peripheral blood. The receptors come from a woman under 30 with stable Graves' hyperthyroidism. Some clones in this sample may be carry-over from other donors' samples. The CDR3 runs from the conserved cysteine through the conserved F or W. D genes are given only for firm matches. Clone size is stated in some rows and not others, as once, few, many or a class when expanded.

- TRBJ2-4 - TRBV28 CASSSAVSLAKNIQYF TGTGCCAGCAGTTCCGCTGTGAGTCTAGCCAAAAACATTCAGTACTTC
many TRBJ1-1 TRBD1 TRBV19 CASSIGDSTEAFF TGTGCCAGTAGTATCGGGGACAGTACTGAAGCTTTCTTT
- TRBJ2-2 - TRBV30 CAWAGGQGSTGELFF TGTGCCTGGGCCGGGGGGCAAGGGAGCACCGGGGAGCTGTTTTTT
many TRBJ1-1 TRBD1 TRBV30 CASLDRGLNTEAFF TGTGCCTCCTTGGACAGGGGCCTGAACACTGAAGCTTTCTTT
many TRBJ1-2 - TRBV20-1 CSALEGRNYGYTF TGCAGTGCCTTAGAGGGGCGGAACTATGGCTACACCTTC
few TRBJ1-2 - TRBV9 CASTRSGYGYTF TGTGCCAGCACCCGCAGTGGCTATGGCTACACCTTC
many TRBJ2-7 - TRBV27 CASSDRTRQGYEQYF TGTGCCAGCAGCGATAGGACCAGGCAAGGCTACGAGCAGTACTTC
few TRBJ2-7 TRBD1 TRBV6-5 CASSLGGKRYF TGTGCCAGCAGTTTAGGGGGCAAGCGGTACTTC
many TRBJ1-1 - TRBV30 CAGLSQGNTEAFF TGTGCCGGCCTGTCACAGGGGAACACTGAAGCTTTCTTT
- TRBJ2-7 TRBD2 TRBV7-2 CACAGLAGGYEQYF TGTGCCTGCGCAGGACTAGCGGGAGGGTACGAGCAGTACTTC
few TRBJ1-5 - TRBV12-3/TRBV12-4 CASSLTAGAGNQPQHF TGTGCCAGCAGTTTAACGGCGGGGGCTGGCAATCAGCCCCAGCATTTT
many TRBJ2-7 TRBD2 TRBV20-1 CSASVSGRTYEQYF TGCAGTGCTAGCGTTAGCGGGAGGACCTACGAGCAGTACTTC
- TRBJ1-2 TRBD1 TRBV20-1 CSARTGEDGYTF TGCAGTGCACGGACAGGGGAGGATGGCTACACCTTC
many TRBJ1-2 - TRBV7-2 CASSLSALGYGYTF TGTGCCAGCAGCTTATCTGCCCTCGGCTATGGCTACACCTTC
- TRBJ2-7 - TRBV2 CASSDWQGRAESYEQYF TGTGCCAGCAGTGATTGGCAGGGTAGAGCAGAGTCCTACGAGCAGTACTTC
many TRBJ2-5 - TRBV6-2/TRBV6-3 CASSYGETQYF TGTGCCAGCAGTTACGGGGAGACCCAGTACTTC
few TRBJ2-1 TRBD2 TRBV10-3 CAITPSGGSFYEQFF TGTGCCATCACCCCCTCGGGAGGTTCTTTTTATGAGCAGTTCTTC
- TRBJ2-7 TRBD1 TRBV5-1 CASSFSRQGFEQYF TGCGCCAGCAGCTTTTCCCGACAGGGTTTCGAGCAGTACTTC
many TRBJ2-2 TRBD1 TRBV24-1 CATSGRIEGQGRNGELFF TGTGCCACCAGTGGCCGTATAGAAGGACAGGGAAGGAACGGGGAGCTGTTTTTT
many TRBJ2-7 - TRBV20-1 CSAGDGNYEQYF TGCAGTGCTGGGGACGGGAACTACGAGCAGTACTTC
many TRBJ2-7 - TRBV29-1 CSVEGGQKLSYEQYF TGCAGCGTTGAGGGGGGACAGAAACTTTCCTACGAGCAGTACTTC
- TRBJ2-5 TRBD1 TRBV12-3/TRBV12-4 CASRTWDRQETQYF TGTGCCAGCAGAACTTGGGACAGGCAAGAGACCCAGTACTTC
- TRBJ1-2 - TRBV4-1 CASSPPWTENGYTF TGCGCCAGCAGCCCCCCCTGGACAGAGAATGGCTACACCTTC
many TRBJ2-7 TRBD2 TRBV6-1 CASRPTSVSSYEQYF TGTGCCAGCAGACCAACTAGCGTAAGCTCCTACGAGCAGTACTTC